This is a list of T cell receptor beta chains from one sample in a study of CD8+ T cells in alopecia areata. Data came from immunoSEQ multiplex PCR; TCRdb stores just in-frame clones and leaves some out. The sample includes a few hundred thousand clones, 67% of them seen just once. Sequencing was performed on CD4+ T cells sorted from blood, taken at week 0. The source of these receptors is a human donor with alopecia areata. CDR3s include the opening cysteine and the closing phenylalanine or tryptophan. A D gene is named only where the DNA matches it firmly. Part of the rows lack a size; the others show once, few, many or a class for expanded clones.

v_call	d_call	clone_size	j_call	cdr3_nt	cdr3_aa
TRBV9	TRBD2	NA	TRBJ2-3	TGTGCCAGCAGCACGGGGGGTCAGCCTGGCACAGATACGCAGTATTTT	CASSTGGQPGTDTQYF
TRBV30	NA	NA	TRBJ1-2	TGTGCCTGGAGTTCTGGGGGAGGCTACACCTTC	CAWSSGGGYTF
TRBV30	NA	NA	TRBJ1-6	TGTGCCTGGAGTGACGGGAAGCATTCACCCCTCCACTTT	CAWSDGKHSPLHF
TRBV29-1	NA	few	TRBJ1-2	TGCAGCGTTGAAGACCTCCCGGGCTACACCTTC	CSVEDLPGYTF
TRBV11-2	NA	NA	TRBJ1-1	TGTGCCAGCAGCTTATGGGGGAACACTGAAGCTTTCTTT	CASSLWGNTEAFF
TRBV5-4	NA	NA	TRBJ2-3	TGTGCCAGCAGCTTGTTTGGGGGGACAGATACGCAGTATTTT	CASSLFGGTDTQYF
TRBV5-1	NA	NA	TRBJ2-3	TGCGCCAGCAGCTTTATACCTAGCACAGATACGCAGTATTTT	CASSFIPSTDTQYF
TRBV4-2	NA	NA	TRBJ2-3	TGTGCCAGCAGCCAAGTTGGCATGAGCACAGATACGCAGTATTTT	CASSQVGMSTDTQYF
TRBV30	NA	NA	TRBJ2-5	TGTGCCTGGAGTGTAGGGTCCGGGACCCAGTACTTC	CAWSVGSGTQYF
TRBV6-5	NA	NA	TRBJ2-1	TGTGCCAGCAGTTACGGGGTCCGGTACAATGAGCAGTTCTTC	CASSYGVRYNEQFF
TRBV29-1	TRBD1	NA	TRBJ2-1	TGCAGCGTTAGGGGGACAGGGGCGGCCAATGAGCAGTTCTTC	CSVRGTGAANEQFF
TRBV7-2	TRBD1	NA	TRBJ2-6	TGTGCCAGCAGCCCCAGGACAGGTGGGGGCTCTGGGGCCAACGTCCTGACTTTC	CASSPRTGGGSGANVLTF
TRBV6-1	NA	NA	TRBJ1-2	TGTGCCAGCATGCGGGTTGTCTCTGGCTACACCTTC	CASMRVVSGYTF
TRBV19	NA	NA	TRBJ1-1	TGTGCCAGTAGTCCGGGGACACAGAACACTGAAGCTTTCTTT	CASSPGTQNTEAFF
TRBV29-1	TRBD1	NA	TRBJ2-7	TGCAGCGTCTTCCAGACAGGGGGCTCCTACGAGCAGTACTTC	CSVFQTGGSYEQYF
TRBV5-1	NA	NA	TRBJ2-7	TGCGCCAGCAGCCCCGGGACAACCCGGGGGGAGCAGTACTTC	CASSPGTTRGEQYF
TRBV7-9	NA	once	TRBJ2-3	TGTGCCAGCATCCCAAATTTTCAACGGCGGGACAGCACAGATACGCAGTATTTT	CASIPNFQRRDSTDTQYF
TRBV19	NA	NA	TRBJ2-1	TGTGCCAGTAGTGTAAACAGCGGAATCTCCTACAATGAGCAGTTCTTC	CASSVNSGISYNEQFF
TRBV29-1	TRBD1	NA	TRBJ1-5	TGCAGCGTTGAAGAAGCACCGGGACAGGGGAAGTGGGGCAATCAGCCCCAGCATTTT	CSVEEAPGQGKWGNQPQHF
TRBV30	TRBD1	NA	TRBJ1-5	TGTGCCTGGAGTGTGGGGACAGGGAGTCAGCCCCAGCATTTT	CAWSVGTGSQPQHF
TRBV5-1	NA	few	TRBJ2-1	TGCGCCAGCAGCTTGGGGGCGGTCCTTTTCTACAATGAGCAGTTCTTC	CASSLGAVLFYNEQFF
TRBV30	NA	NA	TRBJ2-7	TGTGCCTGGAGTGAAGGCTACGAGCAGTACTTC	CAWSEGYEQYF
TRBV29-1	NA	NA	TRBJ1-5	TGCAGCGTTGAAGACACAGGGACGGGTCAGCCCCAGCATTTT	CSVEDTGTGQPQHF
TRBV15	TRBD1	NA	TRBJ2-5	TGTGCCACCAGCAGAGCTGGACAGGGACAAGAGACCCAGTACTTC	CATSRAGQGQETQYF
TRBV11-2	NA	NA	TRBJ2-5	TGTGCCAGCGGCGAGGGGTTGGAGGAGACCCAGTACTTC	CASGEGLEETQYF
TRBV14	TRBD2	NA	TRBJ2-3	TGTGCCAGCAGCCAACGAGCGGGGGGCCCGGGCACAGATACGCAGTATTTT	CASSQRAGGPGTDTQYF
TRBV9	TRBD1	once	TRBJ2-2	TGTGCCAGCGGAATAGGGGGCCTGAACACCGGGGAGCTGTTTTTT	CASGIGGLNTGELFF
TRBV6-5	NA	NA	TRBJ1-1	TGTGCCAGCAGTTACAACAGCCGAGGGAACACTGAAGCTTTCTTT	CASSYNSRGNTEAFF
TRBV5-6	NA	NA	TRBJ1-1	TGTGCCAGCAGCTTGTGGACGCTTGGACGGATGAACACTGAAGCTTTCTTT	CASSLWTLGRMNTEAFF
TRBV30	NA	few	TRBJ1-2	TGTGCCTGGAGTGCGCTATCGCTCAGAGGTGGTTATGGCTACACCTTC	CAWSALSLRGGYGYTF